This T cell receptor (beta chain) came from a study of T cell responses to AZD1222 COVID-19 vaccine. Sequenced by immunoSEQ multiplex PCR; TCRdb stores in-frame clones only, minus some. The sample has under 200,000 clones; about 92% are singletons. CDR1 is MNHEY and CDR2 is SMNVEV in the germline V gene (reference sequence). This CDR3 has 14 amino acids. V was trimmed by 8 bases and J by 1 base, leaving 14 bases between them. This TCR was recovered from an adult who received the MenACWY meningococcal vaccine as a control. J is TRBJ1-1 and V is TRBV27; D is undetermined. The sample was peripheral blood, taken 28 days after the second dose of the MenACWY control vaccine. CDR3 sequence (DNA): TGTGCCAGCTCCCTGATGGGAACGAACACTGAAGCTTTCTTT. Its translation is CASSLMGTNTEAFF.